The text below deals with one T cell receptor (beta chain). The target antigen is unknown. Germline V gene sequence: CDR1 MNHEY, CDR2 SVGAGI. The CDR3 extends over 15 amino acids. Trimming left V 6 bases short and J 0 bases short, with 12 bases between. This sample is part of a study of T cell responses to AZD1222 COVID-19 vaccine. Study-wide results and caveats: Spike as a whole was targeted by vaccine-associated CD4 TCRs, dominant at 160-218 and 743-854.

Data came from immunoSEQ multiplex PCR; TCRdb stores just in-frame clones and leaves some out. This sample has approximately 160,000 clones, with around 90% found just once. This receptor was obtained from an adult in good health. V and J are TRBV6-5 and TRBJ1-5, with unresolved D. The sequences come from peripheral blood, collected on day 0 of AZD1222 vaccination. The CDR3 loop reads CASSQGLYSNQPQHF. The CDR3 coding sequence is TGTGCCAGCAGCCAAGGACTTTATAGCAATCAGCCCCAGCATTTT.